This T cell receptor (beta chain) was obtained from a study of cytomegalovirus exposure and HLA in healthy donors. Whole-study findings and limits: First-cohort TCR clusters tended to co-occur in the 90 to 150 validation repertoires, a later analysis found.

As for this clone: The antigen is undetermined.

Per the germline V gene, CDR1 is MNHEY and CDR2 is SMNVEV (reference sequence). Losses at the gene ends were 6 bases for V and 7 bases for J; bases not matched to a gene: 9. The CDR3 has 15 residues. TCRdb's table, derived via immunoSEQ multiplex PCR, lists solely in-frame clones and lacks some. Among 150,000 to 200,000 clones listed, around 87% were seen once. V and J are TRBV27 and TRBJ2-1, with 10 positions matching TRBD1. The source of this sequence is a woman in her thirties in good health and CMV-seronegative. Source material: PBMCs. CDR3 in amino acids: CASRIGQGGRNEQFF. The DNA of the CDR3 is TGTGCCAGCAGGATTGGACAGGGGGGGCGGAATGAGCAGTTCTTC.